This T cell receptor (beta chain) was recorded in a study of post-analysis software for immune sequencing data (dated by TCRdb to 2014 to 2015). Turning to the overall study: The recorded disease courses included relapsing-remitting, secondary progressive and progressive-relapsing multiple sclerosis, and some patients had no subtype annotation. Patient repertoires were compared against 11 to 12 previously published healthy control repertoires from donors aged roughly 6 to 26 years. A subset of samples was prepared in parallel using single-end sample barcoding, then pooled and co-amplified after Illumina adapter ligation. Overall study outcomes, separate from this receptor: Direct clustering with F measure revealed strong co-clustering of samples prepared in the same batch, which led to a batch-effect correction. The control group was slightly older than the multiple sclerosis patient group. Normalized Chao1 diversity was significantly lower in multiple sclerosis patients than controls, suggesting substantial peripheral T-cell clonal expansion. Significantly higher frequencies in patients than in controls were found for roughly five TRBV segments, including TRBV5-6, TRBV5-1 and TRBV20-1.

Preparation of the library involved PCR. Sequencing relied on an Illumina HiSeq 2500. To reduce PCR and sequencing biases, unique molecular identifiers were built into the TCR beta cDNA libraries. Per 1 to 10 million input T cells, around 500,000 cDNA molecules were obtained, such that each molecule approximated one T cell. The same protocol used for the earlier healthy control dataset was applied to prepare and sequence the patient libraries. Samples belonging to the same batch were prepared together, multiplexed and sequenced on a shared HiSeq lane. In the source study's methods: Raw barcoded reads were processed with MIGEC, and single-read molecular identifier groups were discarded before consensus assembly and CDR3 extraction. VDJtools was used for post-analysis of the clonotype tables, with diversity normalized by down-sampling every dataset to the smallest sample size. In repertoire overlap clustering, CDR3 amino acid sequences, but not nucleotide sequences, were matched to correct batch-related cross-sample contamination. The public reads were quality trimmed at Q25 with fastp and then assembled into clones with MiXCR by TCRdb, keeping productive beta chains. Each CDR3 protein gets just one entry, which takes the most common genes and DNA from the rows behind it. The V and J calls follow TCRdb's processing rather than the paper's. Within this sample are roughly 650,000 distinct CDR3 sequences, with 55% to 60% of them counted one time only. The ten largest clones capture 10% to 12% of the sample.

CDR1 and CDR2 are read off the germline V gene as SGHRS and YFSETQ. V trim: 5 bases; J trim: 1 base; unmatched bases: 13. The CDR3 runs 17 residues from the cysteine to the phenylalanine. Just the 51-base CDR3 DNA is kept, in frame starting at base 1. To demonstrate the VDJtools post-analysis software, TCR beta repertoires were profiled from the peripheral blood of more than ten young patients with multiple sclerosis. The multiple sclerosis patients were children and adolescents between roughly 6 and 16 years of age. This clonotype appeared once. The specificity of this receptor is unknown. Per-base qualities were not stored, and no clone one base away is much larger.

This receptor was identified in a girl aged 2 to 10 with multiple sclerosis. Material for sequencing was blood. In this chain, TRBV5-1 is recombined with TRBJ1-1; 8 junctional bases match TRBD1. The sequence in DNA is TGCGCCAGCAGAAAGCAGGGGGCTTCCGACTCGAACACTGAAGCTTTCTTT. Its translation reads: CASRKQGASDSNTEAFF.